This T cell receptor beta chain was obtained from a study of T cells in women clearing cervical HPV infection. Profiling relied on immunoSEQ multiplex PCR, and the TCRdb table lists in-frame clones only, not all of them. The sample table sets out around 39,000 clones. Germline V gene data show CDR1 as MGHRA and CDR2 as YSYEKL. The CDR3 covers 18 residues. J gave up 4 bases and V 4 bases, and 15 bases lay outside the gene matches. Turning to this clone: Coverage ceases 3 residues before the CDR3 finishes, and the germline J gene fills in the end.

The sequenced material came from blood buffy coat. The receptor comes from a woman aged 18 to 75 with a cervical HPV16 infection that either progressed to CIN3+ or cleared (not recorded which). V gene TRBV4-1 combines with J gene TRBJ1-5; 8 bases are shared with TRBD1. The CDR3 sequence is CASSPLLVGQGRNQPQHF. The CDR3 DNA, read in part, is TGCGCCAGCAGCCCACTACTGGTAGGACAGGGAAGGAATCAGCCC.